This T cell receptor (beta chain) was obtained from a study of control samples from healthy donors and cancer patients. Method: immunoSEQ multiplex PCR; TCRdb's copy keeps in-frame clones and lacks some. The sample lists about 120,000 clones; approximately 94% were seen once. Sample: PBMCs. The clonotype comes from a man aged 50 to 59 with head and neck cancer.

In nucleotides, the CDR3 is TGCGCCAGCAGCCCCCTAGCGGGGCTTTCCTCTAGCACAGATACGCAGTATTTT. Translated, it gives CASSPLAGLSSSTDTQYF. The V gene is TRBV4-3, the J gene TRBJ2-3, with TRBD2 identical over 9 bases. Trimming removed 4 bases from V and 0 bases from J; junction bases left unmatched: 11. This CDR3 region has 18 residues. Germline V gene data show CDR1 as LGHNA and CDR2 as YSLEER.